This entry lists 32 T cell receptor beta chains sequenced from one sample in a study of OX40 agonist ivuxolimab in advanced cancers. The library was produced with the immunoSEQ multiplex PCR assay. TCRdb provides this immuneACCESS table in a form limited to in-frame rearrangements. Some clones are lacking; in checked studies, under half of them reflect an unresolved V gene, and why the rest are absent is not known. A total of tens of thousands of clones appear in this sample, around 89% of them only once. The ten largest clonotypes hold more than 8.5% of the sample. This specimen consisted of CD4+ or CD8+ T cells sorted from blood, obtained in a trial of the OX40 agonist ivuxolimab. These receptors all stem from an adult with an advanced solid tumor such as melanoma, head and neck, liver or kidney cancer.

This rearrangement joins TRBV6-1 to TRBJ1-5, with unresolved D. Germline CDR1 MNHNS, CDR2 SASEGT. V dropped 4 bases and J dropped 0 bases, with 16 bases sitting between them. The CDR3 has 17 amino acids. Here the CDR3 DNA reads TGTGCCAGCAGTGTCTCCCGAGCACCTTATAGCAATCAGCCCCAGCATTTT. Translation: CASSVSRAPYSNQPQHF.

This chain joins TRBV28 and TRBJ1-1; D may be TRBD1 (5 bases). Germline V CDR1 and CDR2: MDHEN, SYDVKM. This CDR3 has 13 amino acids. V was shortened by 5 bases and J by 4 bases, with 11 bases between the two germline ends. The CDR3 region is CASSRGEITEAFF. CDR3 bases: TGTGCCAGCAGTCGGGGGGAGATCACTGAAGCTTTCTTT.

The chain combines TRBV6-1 with TRBJ1-3; D may be TRBD1 (6 bases). The CDR3 is 13 amino acids. The germline V gene has CDR1 MNHNS and CDR2 SASEGT. V dropped 5 bases and J dropped 8 bases, with 13 bases sitting between them. The CDR3 DNA reads as TGTGCCAGCAGTCTAGAGGGGGGAGACACCATATATTTT. Protein sequence: CASSLEGGDTIYF.

This clone was observed a few times. The chain employs TRBV4-1 and TRBJ1-6, with 8 bases lining up with TRBD1. The ends lost 1 base at V and 11 bases at J; junction bases unmatched: 4. CDR1 and CDR2 (germline): MGHRA, YSYEKL. This CDR3 comprises 14 residues. The CDR3 DNA reads TGCGCCAGCAGCCAAGCAGGGGGCACGACACCCCTCCACTTT. This gives the protein CASSQAGGTTPLHF.

J is TRBJ2-2 and V is TRBV19; D possibly corresponds to TRBD1 (6 bases). V was cut by 5 bases and J by 7 bases, with 17 bases left in between. There are 15 residues in the CDR3. Germline-derived CDR1 and CDR2 are LNHDA and SQIVND (reference sequence). The CDR3 loop is CASSLRQERYGELFF. DNA for the CDR3: TGTGCCAGTAGTCTCCGACAGGAAAGATACGGGGAGCTGTTTTTT.

This rearrangement joins TRBV14 to TRBJ2-1; 14 bases are shared with TRBD2. The CDR3 is made up of 17 amino acids. Germline V gene sequence: CDR1 SGHDN, CDR2 FVKESK. The V and J ends lost 1 base and 3 bases, in that order; junction bases with no gene match: 2. CDR3 DNA sequence: TGTGCCAGCAGCCAAGGACTAGCGGGGGGGAGCTACAATGAGCAGTTCTTC. This encodes CASSQGLAGGSYNEQFF.

V usage is TRBV10-3 and J usage is TRBJ2-1; 11 nucleotides match TRBD1. Per the germline V gene, CDR1 is ENHRY and CDR2 is SYGVKD. There are 14 residues in the CDR3. The trim removed 6 bases at V and 5 bases at J, leaving 3 bases unmatched. The CDR3 is CAIRRTGGDNEQFF. CDR3 sequence (DNA): TGTGCCATCAGGCGGACAGGGGGCGACAATGAGCAGTTCTTC.

This chain connects TRBV28 to TRBJ1-2, with D uncertain. V lost 7 bases, J lost 4 bases, and 10 bases lay in between. CDR1 MDHEN and CDR2 SYDVKM come from the germline V gene. The CDR3 loop spans 12 amino acids. CDR3 nucleotide sequence: TGTGCCAGCATGACCGGTGGCTATGGCTACACCTTC. This sequence encodes CASMTGGYGYTF.

The sample holds a few counts of this clone. The J gene is TRBJ1-1, the V gene TRBV21-1. TRBV21-1 is tagged as a pseudogene. This CDR3 comprises 12 residues. The CDR3 region is CASSKEETEAFF. CDR3 nucleotides: TGTGCCAGCAGCAAGGAGGAAACTGAAGCTTTCTTT.

The chain combines TRBV10-2 with TRBJ1-4; 9 positions agree with TRBD1. The V gene's germline CDR1 is WSHSY and CDR2 SAAADI. The junction had 5 bases not matched to a gene; V was cut back by 8 bases and J by 7 bases. The CDR3 is 13 residues long. The CDR3 region is CASRQGGGEKLFF. The CDR3 DNA follows: TGCGCCAGCCGACAGGGGGGAGGTGAAAAACTGTTTTTT.

The V gene is TRBV6-1, the J gene TRBJ2-5; TRBD1 is a possible D gene (6 bases). V shed 0 bases and J shed 4 bases, with 18 bases lying between them. The CDR3 has 17 amino acids. From germline, CDR1 is MNHNS and CDR2 SASEGT. The CDR3 region has the DNA TGTGCCAGCAGTGAAGCGCGCAGGGGAAAGACCTTAGAGACCCAGTACTTC. Translated: CASSEARRGKTLETQYF.

The chain uses TRBV29-1 and TRBJ1-2, with 9 bases identical to TRBD1. Germline V lookup: CDR1 SQVTM, CDR2 ANQGSEA. The CDR3 loop spans 12 amino acids. With 4 bases clipped from V and 4 bases from J, the junction kept 1 base outside the gene matches. DNA for the CDR3: TGCAGCGTTGGGGGACAGGGCTATGGCTACACCTTC. Protein sequence: CSVGGQGYGYTF.

The V gene is TRBV14, the J gene TRBJ2-5; TRBD2 matches at 12 bases. V lost 3 bases to trimming and J lost 5 bases; unmatched junction nucleotides: 10. The CDR3 consists of 17 residues. Germline assignment: CDR1 SGHDN and CDR2 FVKESK. CDR3 DNA: TGTGCCAGCAGCCAGCGGCTAGCGGGGGGGCTGACGGAGACCCAGTACTTC. It codes for CASSQRLAGGLTETQYF.

In DNA form, the CDR3 reads TGTGCCAGCAGCTTGCAGAGCGGGGGCTACAATGAGCAGTTCTTC. Residues: CASSLQSGGYNEQFF. The genes are TRBV5-4 and TRBJ2-1; 8 bases map to TRBD2. CDR3 length equals 15 residues. The ends lost 1 base at V and 3 bases at J; junction bases unmatched: 3. Germline V CDR1 and CDR2: SGHNT, YYREEE (reference sequence). Looking up the rest from reference TRBV5-4 and TRBJ2-1 gives the full variable domain: ETGVTQSPTHLIKTRGQQVTLRCSSQSGHNTVSWYQQALGQGPQFIFQYYREEENGRGNFPPRFSGLQFPNYSSELNVNALELDDSALYLCASSLQSGGYNEQFFGPGTRLTVL.

This chain uses TRBV28 with TRBJ1-5; TRBD1 might be the D (5 bases). Germline CDR1 MDHEN, CDR2 SYDVKM. V was shortened by 7 bases and J by 8 bases, with 24 bases between the two germline ends. The CDR3 contains 16 residues. The CDR3 nucleotides read TGTGCCAGCATCCGGGGGTCGCAAAGTCGGGTCAAGCCCCAGCATTTT. Its translation: CASIRGSQSRVKPQHF.

The rearrangement links TRBV7-8 to TRBJ1-5, with D hard to call. Per the germline V gene, CDR1 is SGHVS and CDR2 is FQNEAQ. V was clipped by 6 bases and J by 2 bases, with 11 bases between them. The CDR3 covers 14 residues. The CDR3 sequence: CASSSGVGNQPQHF. The DNA of the CDR3 is TGTGCCAGCAGTAGCGGGGTTGGCAATCAGCCCCAGCATTTT.

The J gene is TRBJ1-5, the V gene TRBV7-8; 8 nucleotides line up with TRBD1. Germline V gene data show CDR1 as SGHVS and CDR2 as FQNEAQ. The ends lost 2 bases at V and 0 bases at J; junction bases unmatched: 6. The CDR3 covers 17 residues. Here the CDR3 DNA reads TGTGCCAGCAGCTTAACAGGGGGTCTTTATAGCAATCAGCCCCAGCATTTT. It specifies CASSLTGGLYSNQPQHF.

The chain employs TRBV2 and TRBJ1-5; 10 bases agree with TRBD1. The CDR3 sequence is 15 residues long. From germline, CDR1 is SNHLY and CDR2 FYNNEI. The V gene end was trimmed by 4 bases and the J gene end by 4 bases; junction bases not matched to a gene: 4. CDR3 loop: CASSARTGGNQPQHF. The CDR3 DNA is TGTGCCAGCAGTGCCCGGACAGGGGGGAATCAGCCCCAGCATTTT.

The chain links TRBV9 to TRBJ1-2; 8 nucleotides align to TRBD1. This CDR3 has 12 amino acids. With 3 bases clipped from V and 5 bases from J, the junction kept 0 bases outside the gene matches. Germline V gene sequence: CDR1 SGDLS, CDR2 YYNGEE. The CDR3 region is CASSGTGYGYTF. The CDR3 nucleotides read TGTGCCAGCAGCGGGACAGGGTATGGCTACACCTTC.

The chain is built from TRBV21-1 and TRBJ2-1; the D segment call TRBD1 is taken from the table without a DNA check. TRBV21-1 constitutes a pseudogene. The CDR3 has 20 residues. CDR3 sequence (DNA): TGTGCCAGCAGCAAAGTGAAACAGGGATGTTCATCCAACTCCTACAATGAGCAGTTCTTC. Encoded protein: CASSKVKQGCSSNSYNEQFF.

This clone was picked up one time. This rearrangement joins TRBV5-1 to TRBJ1-3, with D perhaps matching TRBD1 (5 bases). Trimming removed 4 bases from V and 3 bases from J, with 14 bases in between. The germline V gene encodes CDR1 SGHRS and CDR2 YFSETQ. The CDR3 extends over 15 amino acids. This CDR3 reads CASSQQGGDGNTIYF. The CDR3 bases are TGCGCCAGCAGCCAGCAGGGTGGGGATGGAAACACCATATATTTT.

The chain couples TRBV7-9 to TRBJ2-7; perhaps TRBD1 as D (6 bases). The V gene lost 6 bases and the J gene lost 2 bases, with 17 bases spanning the gap. This CDR3 spans 15 amino acids. CDR1 and CDR2 (germline): SEHNR, FQNEAQ (reference sequence). The CDR3 spells CASRPGTPLTYEQYF. The CDR3 coding sequence is TGTGCCAGCAGGCCCGGGACACCTTTAACCTACGAGCAGTACTTC.

The chain combines TRBV28 with TRBJ2-2; 8 positions match TRBD1. The CDR3 extends over 15 amino acids. Looked up from germline, CDR1 is MDHEN and CDR2 is SYDVKM. The V gene end was trimmed by 3 bases and the J gene end by 2 bases; junction bases not matched to a gene: 2. The DNA for the CDR3 is TGTGCCAGCAGTTTCCCAGGGGGCAACACCGGGGAGCTGTTTTTT. Translated: CASSFPGGNTGELFF.

V is TRBV10-3 and J is TRBJ1-6; no firm D call. The ends were cut back, 6 bases at V and 0 bases at J, with 15 bases in the middle. There are 17 residues in the CDR3. Germline V CDR1 and CDR2: ENHRY, SYGVKD. The CDR3 nucleotides read TGTGCCATCAGAGTTTCTATGGAAAGCTCCTATAATTCACCCCTCCACTTT. Its translation: CAIRVSMESSYNSPLHF.

J is TRBJ1-6 and V is TRBV11-2; 8 bases line up with TRBD1. Trimming cost V 5 bases and J 10 bases; bases outside gene matches: 13. This CDR3 contains 16 residues. Germline V gene sequence: CDR1 SGHAT, CDR2 FQNNGV. CDR3 loop: CASSSRRTGTGSPLHF. The CDR3, as DNA: TGTGCCAGCAGCAGCCGAAGGACAGGGACGGGCTCACCCCTCCACTTT.

The sample holds a few counts of this clone. This sample also contains other DNA sequences that code for the same CDR3. This sequence joins TRBV7-9 and TRBJ2-2; D may match TRBD1 or TRBD2 (5 bases each). The V end was cut by 5 bases, the J end by 1 base, with 11 bases between. In germline, CDR1 is SEHNR, CDR2 FQNEAQ (reference sequence). The CDR3 consists of 15 residues. CDR3 loop: CASSLGTVNTGELFF. DNA of the CDR3: TGTGCCAGCAGCCTCGGGACGGTGAACACCGGGGAGCTGTTTTTT.

The V call is TRBV7-9, the J call TRBJ1-1; 7 bases agree with TRBD1. The V gene's germline CDR1 is SEHNR and CDR2 FQNEAQ (reference sequence). The CDR3 consists of 14 residues. With V trimmed by 2 bases and J by 4 bases, 4 bases remained unmatched. The CDR3 reads CASSLTQGFTEAFF. The CDR3 DNA reads TGTGCCAGCAGCTTAACACAGGGGTTCACTGAAGCTTTCTTT.

The gene calls are TRBV19 and TRBJ1-2; D may be TRBD1 (5 bases). The germline V and J ends were trimmed by 4 bases and 6 bases, with 15 bases remaining between them. Germline V lookup: CDR1 LNHDA, CDR2 SQIVND (reference sequence). The length of the CDR3 is 14 residues. The CDR3 DNA reads TGTGCCAGTAGTACCACCCAGGGTGGGAATGGCTACACCTTC. Translated, it gives CASSTTQGGNGYTF.

The V gene is TRBV5-4, the J gene TRBJ2-2; 9 bases align to TRBD2. V lost 2 bases to trimming and J lost 4 bases; unmatched junction nucleotides: 6. Germline-derived CDR1 and CDR2 are SGHNT and YYREEE (reference sequence). The CDR3 is 16 residues long. CDR3: CASSFLAGVGTGELFF. For the CDR3, the DNA is TGTGCCAGCAGCTTTTTAGCGGGAGTAGGCACCGGGGAGCTGTTTTTT. The complete variable domain, with remaining parts taken from reference TRBV5-4 and TRBJ2-2, reads ETGVTQSPTHLIKTRGQQVTLRCSSQSGHNTVSWYQQALGQGPQFIFQYYREEENGRGNFPPRFSGLQFPNYSSELNVNALELDDSALYLCASSFLAGVGTGELFFGEGSRLTVL.

The V call is TRBV29-1, the J call TRBJ2-7; 7 positions match TRBD1. With 5 bases clipped from V and 4 bases from J, the junction kept 8 bases outside the gene matches. CDR1 is SQVTM, CDR2 ANQGSEA, per germline. This CDR3 region has 13 residues. The CDR3 region has the DNA TGCAGCGTTAATACAGGGGAGAGGTACGAGCAGTACTTC. It translates to CSVNTGERYEQYF.

This clone was seen once. V gene TRBV10-3 combines with J gene TRBJ2-7, with 9 bases aligning to TRBD2. This CDR3 has 15 residues. Germline-derived CDR1 and CDR2 are ENHRY and SYGVKD. Trimming took 6 bases from V and 2 from J; bases not matched to a gene: 8. The CDR3 sequence: CAISEGVAGAYEQYF. As DNA, the CDR3 is TGTGCCATCAGCGAGGGAGTAGCGGGAGCCTACGAGCAGTACTTC.

This clone was seen once. V usage is TRBV18 and J usage is TRBJ2-6; TRBD2 might be the D (5 bases). Germline V lookup: CDR1 KGHSH, CDR2 LQKENI. CDR3 length equals 18 residues. The ends were cut back, 3 bases at V and 0 bases at J, with 15 bases in the middle. This CDR3 reads CASSPLGPTSSGANVLTF. Here the CDR3 DNA reads TGTGCCAGCTCACCCCTAGGACCAACTAGCTCTGGGGCCAACGTCCTGACTTTC. Variable domain in full (rest from reference TRBV18 and TRBJ2-6): NAGVMQNPRHLVRRRGQEARLRCSPMKGHSHVYWYRQLPEEGLKFMVYLQKENIIDESGMPKERFSAEFPKEGPSILRIQQVVRGDSAAYFCASSPLGPTSSGANVLTFGAGSRLTVL.